The T cell receptor (beta chain) described here comes from a study of T-cell reconstitution after alpha-beta-depleted transplantation in children. This clonotype was seen more than once but under ten times. What it binds is unknown. Germline V lookup: CDR1 LNHNV, CDR2 YYDKDF (reference sequence). The V gene end was trimmed by 0 bases and the J gene end by 5 bases; junction bases not matched to a gene: 4. The CDR3 is 16 amino acids. Unique molecular identifiers tagged the TCRbeta library. In TCRdb, the PCR reads were re-called with MiXCR into one record per CDR3 protein. The table shows hundreds of thousands of distinct CDR3 sequences, with roughly 15% occurring only once. Study-wide points: Reportedly, alpha-beta T cells present about two months post-transplant originated from several hundred expanded clones of graft origin.

The material was PBMCs, mostly from graft donor cells, obtained 360 days after TCRalphabeta/CD19-depleted stem cell transplant. The source of this sequence is a boy under three years old who had a stem cell transplant for Wiskott-Aldrich syndrome, so the T cells may come from the graft donor. The rearrangement joins TRBV15 to TRBJ2-3, with 11 positions matching TRBD2. The CDR3 region is CATSRELAGGGDTQYF. In DNA form, the CDR3 reads TGTGCCACCAGCAGAGAGCTAGCGGGGGGAGGAGATACGCAGTATTTT.